This T cell receptor beta chain was identified during a study of blood T cell repertoires in COVID-19. Study in general: T cells, B-cell-depleted T cells, or PBMCs supplied cDNA or gDNA.

The age range of participants was about 18 to 95 years, with residence in around 22 US areas. Only in-frame clones appear in the TCRdb table, and some are missing; sequencing was by immunoSEQ multiplex PCR. The data show over 150,000 clones, roughly 84% seen once. The germline V gene has CDR1 LNHDA and CDR2 SQIVND (reference sequence). V was clipped by 0 bases and J by 1 base, with 18 bases between them. The CDR3 runs to 18 residues. Sequencing used PBMCs or T cells enriched from blood (not recorded which). The TCR sequence derives from a woman in her fifties or sixties who had recovered from COVID-19. The V call is TRBV19, the J call TRBJ2-5; TRBD1 is a possible D gene (6 bases). For the CDR3, the DNA is TGTGCCAGTAGTATAGATAGAGTAGGGGGAAAGGGCCAAGAGACCCAGTACTTC. Translated, it gives CASSIDRVGGKGQETQYF.